This T cell receptor (beta chain) was found in a study of shared T cell receptors in the human thymus. Profiling relied on immunoSEQ multiplex PCR, and the TCRdb table lists in-frame clones only, not all of them. The repertoire holds about 380,000 clones, with just under 95% as singletons. CDR1 is SGHTA, CDR2 FQGNSA, per germline. The CDR3 is 14 amino acids. Trimming took off 4 bases at V and 0 bases at J, with 7 bases between the two ends. The receptor was derived from a human donor. Material: thymocytes. This chain uses TRBV7-2 with TRBJ2-1; a possible D gene is TRBD1 (5 bases). The CDR3 region has the DNA TGTGCCAGCAGCTCCCAGGGCTCCTACAATGAGCAGTTCTTC. Amino acids: CASSSQGSYNEQFF.